These T cell receptor beta chains were read from a single sample in a study of blood T cell repertoires in COVID-19. Measured with immunoSEQ multiplex PCR; TCRdb has only the in-frame clones, and not every one. The sample carries some 220,000 clones, more than 80% recorded once. What was sequenced was peripheral blood. These receptor sequences come from a human donor in a cohort sampled during active COVID-19. CDR3s include the opening cysteine and the closing phenylalanine or tryptophan. D genes are given only for firm matches. Some rows mark clone size as missing; the rest say once, few, many or name a class of expanded clone.

j_call: TRBJ2-2
v_call: TRBV5-4
clone_size: NA
d_call: TRBD2
cdr3_aa: CASSEERGGAGELFF
cdr3_nt: TGTGCCAGCAGCGAAGAGCGGGGGGGAGCCGGGGAGCTGTTTTTT

j_call: TRBJ1-1
v_call: TRBV29-1
clone_size: few
d_call: NA
cdr3_aa: CSVQGFGTEAFF
cdr3_nt: TGCAGCGTCCAGGGATTCGGCACTGAAGCTTTCTTT

j_call: TRBJ1-2
v_call: TRBV18
clone_size: NA
d_call: NA
cdr3_aa: CASSPPIRDTNYGYTF
cdr3_nt: TGTGCCAGCTCACCTCCGATCCGGGACACGAACTATGGCTACACCTTC

j_call: TRBJ1-1
v_call: TRBV7-2
clone_size: few
d_call: NA
cdr3_aa: CASRDLRLLGAEAFF
cdr3_nt: TGTGCCAGCAGAGACCTCCGCCTATTAGGGGCTGAAGCTTTCTTT

j_call: TRBJ1-1
v_call: TRBV7-2
clone_size: few
d_call: NA
cdr3_aa: CASSGEVGAQDTEAFF
cdr3_nt: TGTGCCAGCAGCGGAGAAGTGGGGGCGCAGGACACTGAAGCTTTCTTT

j_call: TRBJ2-3
v_call: TRBV12-1
clone_size: NA
d_call: NA
cdr3_aa: CASSPPPRGTDTQYF
cdr3_nt: TGTGCCAGCAGCCCCCCCCCGAGGGGCACAGATACGCAGTATTTT

j_call: TRBJ1-2
v_call: TRBV27
clone_size: NA
d_call: TRBD1
cdr3_aa: CASSLKGAGYGYTF
cdr3_nt: TGTGCCAGCAGTTTAAAGGGGGCAGGCTATGGCTACACCTTC

j_call: TRBJ2-7
v_call: TRBV5-4
clone_size: few
d_call: NA
cdr3_aa: CASSLKGGVYEQYF
cdr3_nt: TGTGCCAGCAGCTTAAAAGGGGGTGTTTACGAGCAGTACTTC

j_call: TRBJ1-3
v_call: TRBV28
clone_size: NA
d_call: NA
cdr3_aa: CASSLWGSTNSGNTIYF
cdr3_nt: TGTGCCAGCAGTTTATGGGGCAGCACAAACTCTGGAAACACCATATATTTT

j_call: TRBJ1-2
v_call: TRBV5-1
clone_size: NA
d_call: TRBD1
cdr3_aa: CASSLGQGYSNYGYTF
cdr3_nt: TGCGCCAGCAGCTTGGGACAGGGATACTCTAACTATGGCTACACCTTC

j_call: TRBJ2-1
v_call: TRBV19
clone_size: NA
d_call: TRBD2
cdr3_aa: CASTPASGLEQFF
cdr3_nt: TGTGCCAGTACCCCCGCTAGCGGACTCGAGCAGTTCTTC

j_call: TRBJ2-1
v_call: TRBV11-3
clone_size: NA
d_call: TRBD2
cdr3_aa: CASSLLAGANEQFF
cdr3_nt: TGTGCCAGCAGCCTACTAGCGGGAGCTAATGAGCAGTTCTTC

j_call: TRBJ2-3
v_call: TRBV11-3
clone_size: NA
d_call: NA
cdr3_aa: CASSPDSGTDTQYF
cdr3_nt: TGTGCCAGCAGCCCTGATAGCGGCACAGATACGCAGTATTTT

j_call: TRBJ2-5
v_call: TRBV27
clone_size: once
d_call: NA
cdr3_aa: CASSSKGETQYF
cdr3_nt: TGTGCCAGCAGTTCAAAGGGGGAGACCCAGTACTTC

j_call: TRBJ2-7
v_call: TRBV14
clone_size: NA
d_call: TRBD1
cdr3_aa: CASSYQGASSYEQYF
cdr3_nt: TGTGCCAGCAGCTACCAGGGGGCGAGCTCCTACGAGCAGTACTTC

j_call: TRBJ1-1
v_call: TRBV7-3
clone_size: NA
d_call: NA
cdr3_aa: CASSLGTNTEAFF
cdr3_nt: TGTGCCAGCAGCTTAGGGACAAACACTGAAGCTTTCTTT